A selection of T cell receptor beta chains follows, all from one sample in a study of blood T cell repertoires in COVID-19. Some clones are missing from TCRdb's copy, which holds only in-frame ones; the method was immunoSEQ multiplex PCR. The sample lists about 90,000 clones; over 75% were seen once. The sequencing sample was made of peripheral blood. The source is a man aged 45-65 years with acute or convalescent COVID-19. CDR3s include the opening cysteine and the closing phenylalanine or tryptophan. The order of the fields is V gene, CDR3 protein.

TRBV5-5,CASSLDRAHEQYF
TRBV21-1,CASSKTSGKVSNQPQHF
TRBV7-2,CASSLRGGAWTEAFF
TRBV7-2,CASSFYGQPQHF
TRBV19,CASSIDGNPSSGANVLTF
TRBV19,CASSERERGYTF
TRBV5-4,CASSLRASTNEKLFF
TRBV14,CASSQDSGLGNNEQFF
TRBV5-1,CASATVGTNTEAFF
TRBV9,CASSRQGANNEQFF
TRBV19,CASSMLGVSSRQEFF
TRBV25-1,CASSEYGRGETQYF
TRBV5-1,CASSKGLAGDSFYEQYF
TRBV19,CASSLAGTENTEAFF
TRBV27,CASSSGTVKTDTQYF
TRBV7-9,CASSFPSGSSYNEQFF
TRBV24-1,CATSDPGTATKAFF
TRBV11-3,CASSHDRVSTDTQYF
TRBV6-6,CASSYYRVVAYEQYF
TRBV6-5,CASRASGASTDTQYF
TRBV5-1,CASSLGPPGTEAFF
TRBV29-1,CSASGTGDSPLHF
TRBV7-2,CASSLDRDRAYEQYF
TRBV2,CASRASSYQETQYF
TRBV3-1/TRBV3-2,CASSLPTSGRYTGELFF
TRBV7-2,CASSQGLTLYNEQFF
TRBV28,CASSLTTSGLDTQYF
TRBV25-1,CASRPNGGDTQYF
TRBV11-2,CASTGSTDTQYF
TRBV5-5,CASSRPDTEAFF
TRBV7-7,CASSQRLAGTTDTQYF
TRBV30,CAWSEQDNQPQHF
TRBV10-2,CASRWGGEQFF
TRBV5-1,CASSLAGRIYEQYF
TRBV19,CASSKRTGAGNTIYF
TRBV28,CASSFGQGALNTEAFF
TRBV6-5,CASSPAGSNQPQHF
TRBV5-8,CASSPTSGSNNEQFF
TRBV6-2/TRBV6-3,CASSLTSGSGGELFF
TRBV3-1/TRBV3-2,CASSQDRWGDFYSYEQYF
TRBV30,CAWRDDVGGTEAFF
TRBV11-3,CASSPLKIANYGYTF